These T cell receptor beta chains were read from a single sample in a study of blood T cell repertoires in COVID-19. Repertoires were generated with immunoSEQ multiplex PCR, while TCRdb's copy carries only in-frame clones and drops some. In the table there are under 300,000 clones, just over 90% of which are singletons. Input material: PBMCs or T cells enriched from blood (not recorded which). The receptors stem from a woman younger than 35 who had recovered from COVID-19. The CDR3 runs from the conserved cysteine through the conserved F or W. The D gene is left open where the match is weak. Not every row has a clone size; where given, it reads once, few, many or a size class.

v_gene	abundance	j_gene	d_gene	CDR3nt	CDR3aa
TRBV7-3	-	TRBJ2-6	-	TGTGCCAGCAGCCCTTCCCCCCGGGAGTCTGGGGCCAACGTCCTGACTTTC	CASSPSPRESGANVLTF
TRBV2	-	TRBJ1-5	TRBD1	TGTGCCAGCAGCGCCGGGACAGGTGGTGGCAATCAGCCCCAGCATTTT	CASSAGTGGGNQPQHF
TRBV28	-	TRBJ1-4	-	TGTGCCAGCAGTTTATTCGACAGAACCTACGAAAAACTGTTTTTT	CASSLFDRTYEKLFF
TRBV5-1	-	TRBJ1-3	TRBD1	TGCGCCAGCAGCCTAGGGGGACAGAATAGTAGAAACACCATATATTTT	CASSLGGQNSRNTIYF
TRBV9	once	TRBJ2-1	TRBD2	TGTGCCAGCAGCGTAGAAGGCGGGAGAGGGAATGAGCAGTTCTTC	CASSVEGGRGNEQFF
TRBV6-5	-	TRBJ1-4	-	TGTGCCAGCAGTAGAAGACAACCTGAAAAACTGTTTTTT	CASSRRQPEKLFF
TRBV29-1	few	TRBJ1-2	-	TGCAGTTCCAGGGGTATCGATGGCTACACCTTC	CSSRGIDGYTF
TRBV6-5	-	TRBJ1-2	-	TGTGCCAGCAGTAAAACAGGGCTTTGGGTCTATGGCTACACCTTC	CASSKTGLWVYGYTF
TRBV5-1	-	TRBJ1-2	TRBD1	TGCGCCAGCAGCTTATACAGGGGGGCCTATGGCTACACCTTC	CASSLYRGAYGYTF
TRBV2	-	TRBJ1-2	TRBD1	TGTGCCAGTCGACAGGGGGTCTATGGCTACACCTTC	CASRQGVYGYTF
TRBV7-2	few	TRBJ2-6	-	TGTGCCAGCAGCGTACAGGGGACTGCTGGGGCCAACGTCCTGACTTTC	CASSVQGTAGANVLTF
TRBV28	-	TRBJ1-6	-	TGTGCCAGCAGGAGGGTATTAAATTCACCCCTCCACTTT	CASRRVLNSPLHF
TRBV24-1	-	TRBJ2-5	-	TGTGCCACCATGGCAACTACGGGGCAAGAGACCCAGTACTTC	CATMATTGQETQYF
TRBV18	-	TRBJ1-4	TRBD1	TGTGCCAGCTCACTCCTACAGGGGACTAATGAAAAACTGTTTTTT	CASSLLQGTNEKLFF
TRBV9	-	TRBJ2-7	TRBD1	TGTGCCAGCAGCGTAGGGCGGGACAGGGCCGAGCAGTACTTC	CASSVGRDRAEQYF
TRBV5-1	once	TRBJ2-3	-	TGCGCCAGCAGCTTGGCCCTAGTTGCTACAGATACGCAGTATTTT	CASSLALVATDTQYF
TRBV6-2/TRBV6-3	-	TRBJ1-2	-	TGTGCCAGCAGTTCAGAGGGTAAAGCAGCCTACTATGGCTACACCTTC	CASSSEGKAAYYGYTF
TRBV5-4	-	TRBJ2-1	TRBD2	TGTGCCAACCGGGACTACAAAAACAATGAGCAGTTCTTC	CANRDYKNNEQFF
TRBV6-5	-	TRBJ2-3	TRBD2	TGTGCCAACTTCCCTTCTAGCGGGAGTACAGATACGCAGTATTTT	CANFPSSGSTDTQYF
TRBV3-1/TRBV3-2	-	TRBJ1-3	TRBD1	TGTGCCAGCAGCCAAACAGGGGCGAGGGGAAACACCATATATTTT	CASSQTGARGNTIYF
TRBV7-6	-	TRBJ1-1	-	TGTGCCAGCAGCTTAGTCCGGGCAGGGGTGAACACTGAAGCTTTCTTT	CASSLVRAGVNTEAFF
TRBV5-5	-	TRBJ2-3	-	TGTGCCAGCAGTTCTGGGAAAGGGAGGAGTACAGATACGCAGTATTTT	CASSSGKGRSTDTQYF
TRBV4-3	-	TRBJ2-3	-	TGCGCCAGCAGCCAAGATCTTCAGTCAGATACGCAGTATTTT	CASSQDLQSDTQYF
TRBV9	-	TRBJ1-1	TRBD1	TGTGCCAGCAGCCCGGGGGCAGGGGGCCGCCCTGAAGCTTTCTTT	CASSPGAGGRPEAFF
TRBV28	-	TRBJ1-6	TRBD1	TGTGCCAGCAGGCCGCACCTTAGGACAGGGGACAATTCACCCCTCCACTTT	CASRPHLRTGDNSPLHF
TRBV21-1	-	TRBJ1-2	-	TGTGCCAGCAGTAGCCCGGGACAGGGGGCGAAGCTCTATGGCTACACCTTC	CASSSPGQGAKLYGYTF
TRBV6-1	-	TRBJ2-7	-	TGTGCCAGCAGTGAAGTTCCCGAGATCACCTACGAGCAGTACTTC	CASSEVPEITYEQYF
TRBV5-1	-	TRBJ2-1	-	TGCGCCAGCAGCTTGGAGGGGAAAGTCAATGAGCAGTTCTTC	CASSLEGKVNEQFF
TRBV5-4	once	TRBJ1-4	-	TGTGCCAGCAGCTTGGGGGGGCAGAGAAATGAAAAACTGTTTTTT	CASSLGGQRNEKLFF
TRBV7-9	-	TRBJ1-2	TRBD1	TGTGCCAGCAGCCCGAGGGACAGGGGAGTTGAAGGCTACACCTTC	CASSPRDRGVEGYTF
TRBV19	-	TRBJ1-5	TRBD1	TGTGCCAGTAGTATAACAGGGGGTAGCAATCAGCCCCAGCATTTT	CASSITGGSNQPQHF
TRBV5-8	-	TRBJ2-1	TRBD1	TGTGCCAGCAGCTCCTACAGGGGGCATGAGCAGTTCTTC	CASSSYRGHEQFF
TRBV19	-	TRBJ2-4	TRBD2	TGTGCCAGTACCCCTGGGAGGGAGTCGGCCAAAAACATTCAGTACTTC	CASTPGRESAKNIQYF
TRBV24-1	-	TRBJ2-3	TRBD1	TGTGCCACCAGTGAGTATGGGACAGGGGGCGATACGCAGTATTTT	CATSEYGTGGDTQYF
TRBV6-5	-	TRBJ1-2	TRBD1	TGTGCCAGCAGTCCTCCGGGACAGGGGGGAGGCTACACCTTC	CASSPPGQGGGYTF
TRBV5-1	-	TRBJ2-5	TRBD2	TGCGCCAGCAGCTTGGCCCGGGGGGGAACAGAGACCCAGTACTTC	CASSLARGGTETQYF
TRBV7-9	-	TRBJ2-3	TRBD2	TGTGCCAGCGGGGCTAGCGGGAGAACAGATACGCAGTATTTT	CASGASGRTDTQYF
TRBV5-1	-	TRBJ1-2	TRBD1	TGCGCCAGCAGCTTGAGTGGACAGGGGTTATATGGCTACACCTTC	CASSLSGQGLYGYTF
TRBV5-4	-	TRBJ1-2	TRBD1	TGTGCCAGCAGCGAGGACAGGCTAGCTAACTATGGCTACACCTTC	CASSEDRLANYGYTF
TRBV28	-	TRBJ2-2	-	TGTGCCAGCAGTCAAGGGGACAACGGATACACCGGGGAGCTGTTTTTT	CASSQGDNGYTGELFF
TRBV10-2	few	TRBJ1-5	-	TGCGCCAGCAAAGGGACAAGGAACCAGCCCCAGCATTTT	CASKGTRNQPQHF
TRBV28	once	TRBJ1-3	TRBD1	TGTGCCAGCAGTGAGGGACAGGGGGCAGGAAACACCATATATTTT	CASSEGQGAGNTIYF
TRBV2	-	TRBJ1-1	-	TGTGCCAGCAGTGAAGGTCGACTGATGAACACTGAAGCTTTCTTT	CASSEGRLMNTEAFF
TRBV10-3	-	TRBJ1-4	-	TGTGCCATCAGTGAAATACAGCTACATGAAAAACTGTTTTTT	CAISEIQLHEKLFF
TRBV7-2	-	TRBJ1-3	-	TGTGCCAGCAAAATTGGGGGGGGAACGGGAAACACCATATATTTT	CASKIGGGTGNTIYF
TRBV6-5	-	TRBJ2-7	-	TGTGCCAGCAGTTCCCGAAGACAGGCCACCTACGAGCAGTACTTC	CASSSRRQATYEQYF
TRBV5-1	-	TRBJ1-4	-	TGCGCCAGCAGTGACACAGGGAATGAAAAACTGTTTTTT	CASSDTGNEKLFF
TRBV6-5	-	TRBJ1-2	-	TGTGCCAGCCCGGGGGGCGATGGTGGCTATGGCTACACCTTC	CASPGGDGGYGYTF
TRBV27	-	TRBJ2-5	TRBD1	TGTGCCAGCAGCCTAGGACAGGGCCCGACCCAGTACTTC	CASSLGQGPTQYF
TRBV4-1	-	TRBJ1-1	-	TGCGCCAGCAGCGAGCCCCGTCAGGGCGTAGCTTTCTTT	CASSEPRQGVAFF
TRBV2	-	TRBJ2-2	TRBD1	TGTGCCAGCAGTGAATGGACAGGGGGGGACACCGGGGAGCTGTTTTTT	CASSEWTGGDTGELFF
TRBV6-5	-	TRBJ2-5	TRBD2	TGTGCCAGCAGTACGCCGCGGGGGGCGCCGGAGACCCAGTACTTC	CASSTPRGAPETQYF
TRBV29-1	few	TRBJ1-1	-	TGCAGCGTTGAGGGGGGATCTGGGGGTTCGAGCACTGAAGCTTTCTTT	CSVEGGSGGSSTEAFF
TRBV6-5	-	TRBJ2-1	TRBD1	TGTGCCAGCAGTACACAGGGGGCTGCCTACAATGAGCAGTTCTTC	CASSTQGAAYNEQFF
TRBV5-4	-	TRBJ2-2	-	TGTGCCAGCAGCTTAGGGGGCACCGGGGAGCTGTTTTTT	CASSLGGTGELFF